This T cell receptor (beta chain) was retrieved from a study of siplizumab effects on memory and regulatory T cells. Study-level results: Unstimulated subsets contained matches for only a minor fraction of alloreactive clones. Both greater diversity than memory cells and a major contribution to the alloresponse seemed to characterize naive T cells.

The J segment lost 11 bases and the V segment lost 5 bases, leaving 12 bases of the junction unmatched. This CDR3 region has 14 residues. Germline-derived CDR1 and CDR2 are SEHNR and FQNEAQ (reference sequence). Comments on this clone: Its antigen is still unknown.

This table comes from immunoSEQ multiplex PCR, and its TCRdb copy is limited to in-frame clones, with some not included. Of 50,000 to 75,000 clones listed, roughly 85% are singletons. Sequencing was done on a sample of memory CD4+ T cells sorted from blood. This rearrangement joins TRBV7-9 to TRBJ1-5; TRBD1 agrees at 7 bases. This sequence originates from a human donor in good health. The CDR3 DNA reads TGTGCCAGCAGCACAGACAGGGTGGGCAGGACCCAGCATTTT. Residues: CASSTDRVGRTQHF.